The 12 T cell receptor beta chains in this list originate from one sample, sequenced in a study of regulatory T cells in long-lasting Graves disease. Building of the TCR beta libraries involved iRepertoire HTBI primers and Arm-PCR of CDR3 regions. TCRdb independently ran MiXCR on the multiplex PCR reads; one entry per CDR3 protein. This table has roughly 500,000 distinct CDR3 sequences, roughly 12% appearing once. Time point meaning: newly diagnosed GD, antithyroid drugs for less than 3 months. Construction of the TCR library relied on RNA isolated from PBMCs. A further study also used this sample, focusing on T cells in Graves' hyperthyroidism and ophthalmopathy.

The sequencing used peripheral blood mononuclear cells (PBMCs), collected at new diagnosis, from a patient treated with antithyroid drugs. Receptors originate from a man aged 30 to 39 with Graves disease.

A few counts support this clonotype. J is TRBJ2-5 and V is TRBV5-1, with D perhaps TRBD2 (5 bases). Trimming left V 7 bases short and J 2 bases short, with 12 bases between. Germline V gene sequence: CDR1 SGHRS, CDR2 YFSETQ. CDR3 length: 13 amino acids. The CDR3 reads CASVADFQETQYF. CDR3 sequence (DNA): TGCGCCAGCGTTGCGGACTTTCAAGAGACCCAGTACTTC.

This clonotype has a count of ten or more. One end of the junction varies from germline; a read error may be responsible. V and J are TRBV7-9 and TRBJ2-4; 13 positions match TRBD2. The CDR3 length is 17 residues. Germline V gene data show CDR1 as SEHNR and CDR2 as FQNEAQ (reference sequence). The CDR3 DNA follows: TGCGCCAGCAGCCAAGGACTAGCGGGAGTGGCTAAAAACATTCAGTACTTC. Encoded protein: CASSQGLAGVAKNIQYF.

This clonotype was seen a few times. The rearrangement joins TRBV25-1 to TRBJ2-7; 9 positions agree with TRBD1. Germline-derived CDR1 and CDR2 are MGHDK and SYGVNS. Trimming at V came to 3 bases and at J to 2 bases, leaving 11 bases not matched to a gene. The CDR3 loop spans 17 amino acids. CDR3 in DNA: TGTGCCAGCAGTGACCCAAGAACCGGGACAGGGACCTACGAGCAGTACTTC. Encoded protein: CASSDPRTGTGTYEQYF.

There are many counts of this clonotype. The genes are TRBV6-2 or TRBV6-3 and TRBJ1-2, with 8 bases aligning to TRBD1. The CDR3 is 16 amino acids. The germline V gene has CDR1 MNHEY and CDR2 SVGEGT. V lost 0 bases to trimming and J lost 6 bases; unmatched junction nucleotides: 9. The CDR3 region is CASSYSGDRGMDGYTF. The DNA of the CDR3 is TGTGCCAGCAGTTACTCAGGAGACAGGGGTATGGATGGCTACACCTTC.

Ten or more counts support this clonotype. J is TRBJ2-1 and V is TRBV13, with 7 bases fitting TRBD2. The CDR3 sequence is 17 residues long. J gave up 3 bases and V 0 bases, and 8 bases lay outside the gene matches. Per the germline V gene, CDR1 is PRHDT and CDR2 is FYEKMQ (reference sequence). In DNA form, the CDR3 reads TGTGCCAGCAGCTTAGGCCAGGCGGGAGTATTCTACAATGAGCAGTTCTTC. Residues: CASSLGQAGVFYNEQFF. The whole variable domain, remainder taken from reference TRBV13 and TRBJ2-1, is AAGVIQSPRHLIKEKRETATLKCYPIPRHDTVYWYQQGPGQDPQFLISFYEKMQSDKGSIPDRFSAQQFSDYHSELNMSSLELGDSALYFCASSLGQAGVFYNEQFFGPGTRLTVL.

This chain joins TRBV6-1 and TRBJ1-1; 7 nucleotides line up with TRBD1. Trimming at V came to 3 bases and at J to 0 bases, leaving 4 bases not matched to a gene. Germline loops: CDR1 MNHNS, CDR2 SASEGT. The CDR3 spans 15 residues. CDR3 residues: CASSELQGVNTEAFF. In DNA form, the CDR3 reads TGTGCCAGCAGTGAGCTCCAGGGGGTGAACACTGAAGCTTTCTTT.

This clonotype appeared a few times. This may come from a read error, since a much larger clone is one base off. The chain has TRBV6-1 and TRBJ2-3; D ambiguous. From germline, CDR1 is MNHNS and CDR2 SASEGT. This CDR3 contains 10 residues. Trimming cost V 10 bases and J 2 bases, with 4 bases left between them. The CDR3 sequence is CATDTDTQYF. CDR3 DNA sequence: TGTGCCACCGACACAGATACGCAGTATTTT.

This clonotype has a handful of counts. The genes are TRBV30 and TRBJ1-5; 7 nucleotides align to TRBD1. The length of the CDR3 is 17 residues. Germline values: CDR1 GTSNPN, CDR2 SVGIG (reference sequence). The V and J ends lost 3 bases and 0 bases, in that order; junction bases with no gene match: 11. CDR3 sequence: CAWSGDRAAYSNQPQHF. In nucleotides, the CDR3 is TGTGCCTGGAGCGGTGACAGGGCCGCTTATAGCAATCAGCCCCAGCATTTT.

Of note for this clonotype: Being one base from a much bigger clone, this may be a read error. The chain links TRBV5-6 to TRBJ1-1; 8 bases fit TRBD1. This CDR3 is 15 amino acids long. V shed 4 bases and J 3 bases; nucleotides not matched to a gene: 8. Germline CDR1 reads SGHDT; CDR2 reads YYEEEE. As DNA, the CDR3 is TGTGCCAGCAGCCAAACGTACAGGGGGGACACTGAAGCTTTCTTT. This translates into CASSQTYRGDTEAFF.

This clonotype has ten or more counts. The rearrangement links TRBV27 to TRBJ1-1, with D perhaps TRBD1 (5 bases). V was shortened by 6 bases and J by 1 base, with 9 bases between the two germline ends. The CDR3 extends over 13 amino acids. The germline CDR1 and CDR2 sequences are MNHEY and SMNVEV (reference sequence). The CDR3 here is CASRGEGNTEAFF. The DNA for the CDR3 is TGTGCCAGCAGGGGGGAGGGGAACACTGAAGCTTTCTTT.

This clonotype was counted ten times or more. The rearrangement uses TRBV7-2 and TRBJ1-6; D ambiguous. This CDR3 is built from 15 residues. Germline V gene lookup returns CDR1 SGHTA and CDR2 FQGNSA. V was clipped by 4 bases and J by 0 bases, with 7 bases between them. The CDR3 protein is CASSSGSSYNSPLHF. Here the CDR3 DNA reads TGTGCCAGCAGCTCCGGGAGCTCCTATAATTCACCCCTCCACTTT.

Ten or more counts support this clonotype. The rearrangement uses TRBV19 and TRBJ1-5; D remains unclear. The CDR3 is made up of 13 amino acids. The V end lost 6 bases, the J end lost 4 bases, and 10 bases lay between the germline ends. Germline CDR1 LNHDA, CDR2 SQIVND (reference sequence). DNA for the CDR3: TGTGCCAGTAGACTTGGGGAGAATCAGCCCCAGCATTTT. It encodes CASRLGENQPQHF.